Given below is one T cell receptor (beta chain) in context. This specimen comes from a study of technical replicates of blood from a few donors. TCRdb's copy holds only in-frame clones and misses some; the assay was immunoSEQ multiplex PCR. Of about 74,000 clones in the sample, 90% to 97% were seen once. This clonotype was obtained from a human donor in good health. Sequenced: T cells isolated from PBMCs.

The CDR3 DNA follows: TGTGCCAGACACTCACAAGCACAGGGCCGGCAGCCCCAGCATTTT. Translation: CARHSQAQGRQPQHF. J is TRBJ1-5 and V is TRBV6-5, with D perhaps matching TRBD1 (6 bases). Germline V CDR1 and CDR2: MNHEY, SVGAGI. This CDR3 comprises 15 residues. Trimming removed 9 bases from V and 7 bases from J, with 22 bases in between.